The next 18 T cell receptor beta chains were all read from a single sample in a study of blood T cell repertoires in COVID-19. The method was immunoSEQ multiplex PCR; TCRdb's version includes in-frame clones alone and lacks a portion of them. Of about 47,000 clones listed, 80% to 85% are singletons. The specimen was peripheral blood. The receptors come from a man in his fifties or sixties with active COVID-19.

The chain recombines TRBV4-1 with TRBJ2-4; 7 nucleotides agree with TRBD1. CDR1 and CDR2 (germline): MGHRA, YSYEKL. The CDR3 is made up of 17 amino acids. With V trimmed by 3 bases and J by 4 bases, 12 bases remained unmatched. CDR3 bases: TGCGCCAGCAGCCAGAGGGTCCTTCAGGGGGTAAAAAACATTCAGTACTTC. It specifies CASSQRVLQGVKNIQYF.

The chain links TRBV3-1 (or the pseudogene TRBV3-2) to TRBJ2-1; 10 positions match TRBD1. The CDR3 extends over 15 amino acids. Germline CDR1 reads LGHDT; CDR2 reads YNNKEL (reference sequence). The trim removed 5 bases at V and 9 bases at J, leaving 10 bases unmatched. The CDR3 DNA is TGTGCCAGCAGCTCCTCGACAGGGGGCGCGGGTGAGCAGTTCTTC. Its protein product is CASSSSTGGAGEQFF.

The sample holds one count of this clone. For the CDR3, the DNA is TGTGCCAGCAGTGACATGGGACAGGGGCCTTCCTACGAGCAGTACTTC. Amino acids: CASSDMGQGPSYEQYF. V gene TRBV6-4 combines with J gene TRBJ2-7, with 10 bases lining up with TRBD1. CDR1 MRHNA and CDR2 SNTAGT come from the germline V gene. Unmatched junction bases numbered 5, after V lost 2 bases and J lost 1 base. This CDR3 has 16 residues.

The genes are TRBV16 and TRBJ2-1; 14 bases are a match to TRBD2. The germline V gene encodes CDR1 KGHSY and CDR2 FQNENV. The CDR3 contains 17 residues. Trimming removed 5 bases from V and 9 bases from J; junction bases left unmatched: 12. CDR3 residues: CASSEPGTSGSNSEQFF. Here the CDR3 DNA reads TGTGCCAGCAGCGAACCCGGGACTAGCGGGAGTAATAGTGAGCAGTTCTTC.

V usage is TRBV3-1 (or the pseudogene TRBV3-2) and J usage is TRBJ1-3, with TRBD1 matching 8 bases. Germline loops: CDR1 LGHDT, CDR2 YNNKEL (reference sequence). The J segment lost 6 bases and the V segment lost 4 bases, leaving 2 bases of the junction unmatched. This CDR3 spans 13 amino acids. CDR3 sequence reads: CASSPDRANTIYF. The CDR3 DNA reads as TGTGCCAGCAGCCCGGACAGGGCAAACACCATATATTTT.

The chain combines TRBV3-1 (or the pseudogene TRBV3-2) with TRBJ2-1; 9 bases map to TRBD2. Germline CDR1 LGHDT, CDR2 YNNKEL (reference sequence). The trim removed 5 bases at V and 2 bases at J, leaving 16 bases unmatched. This CDR3 region has 19 residues. The CDR3 DNA follows: TGTGCCAGCAGCGCCCTGATTCTGCGGGAGGGACAAACCTACAATGAGCAGTTCTTC. Protein sequence: CASSALILREGQTYNEQFF.

Comment on this clone: Other DNA sequences in this specimen translate into the identical CDR3. The chain joins TRBV18 to TRBJ2-3; D ambiguous. With 3 bases removed from V and 2 bases from J, the gap between germline ends came to 12 bases. The germline V gene encodes CDR1 KGHSH and CDR2 LQKENI. The CDR3 has 15 amino acids. CDR3 amino acids: CASSPATGTTDTQYF. The CDR3 nucleotides read TGTGCCAGCTCACCCGCGACGGGTACCACAGATACGCAGTATTTT.

This clone has at least ten counts. The chain combines TRBV7-2 with TRBJ2-1, with D possibly TRBD2 on 5 matching bases. The germline gives CDR1 SGHTA, CDR2 FQGNSA. The CDR3 runs to 13 residues. V lost 3 bases and J lost 8, with 11 bases in between. CDR3 DNA: TGTGCCAGCAGCTTGATAGGGAGCGATGAGCAGTTCTTC. Protein: CASSLIGSDEQFF. The full variable domain, with the rest looked up from reference TRBV7-2 and TRBJ2-1, is GAGVSQSPSNKVTEKGKDVELRCDPISGHTALYWYRQSLGQGLEFLIYFQGNSAPDKSGLPSDRFSAERTGGSVSTLTIQRTQQEDSAVYLCASSLIGSDEQFFGPGTRLTVL.

The gene calls are TRBV5-1 and TRBJ2-7, with TRBD1 as a possible D gene (5 bases). CDR3 length equals 12 residues. The germline V gene encodes CDR1 SGHRS and CDR2 YFSETQ. Trimming shortened V by 2 bases and J by 7 bases, and 10 bases separated the two germline ends. In nucleotides, the CDR3 is TGCGCCAGCAGCTTCAACACAGGAGAGCAGTACTTC. It is translated as CASSFNTGEQYF.

The genes are TRBV5-6 and TRBJ2-1; 8 nucleotides align to TRBD1. V shed 5 bases, J shed 7 bases, and the junction held 11 bases outside the gene matches. The length of the CDR3 is 15 residues. Germline V lookup: CDR1 SGHDT, CDR2 YYEEEE. The CDR3 is CASSRTTGERNEQFF. The CDR3 DNA sequence: TGTGCCAGCAGTCGGACGACAGGGGAACGGAATGAGCAGTTCTTC.

The CDR3 DNA sequence: TGTGCCAGCAGCGGACTGGGAATGGACAGTAACTATGGCTACACCTTC. Encoded protein: CASSGLGMDSNYGYTF. The rearrangement joins TRBV28 to TRBJ1-2, with D possibly TRBD1 on 6 matching bases. CDR1 is MDHEN, CDR2 SYDVKM, per germline. The CDR3 spans 16 residues. Trimming shortened V by 6 bases and J by 1 base, and 18 bases separated the two germline ends.

This chain connects TRBV19 to TRBJ1-2; 7 bases align to TRBD1. Germline values: CDR1 LNHDA, CDR2 SQIVND (reference sequence). This CDR3 has 14 residues. V lost 7 bases and J lost 3; bases outside the gene matches: 8. The CDR3 bases are TGTGCCAGTAACCCGACAGGGATCGACTATGGCTACACCTTC. This sequence encodes CASNPTGIDYGYTF.

The rearrangement uses TRBV6-6 and TRBJ2-4; D unresolved. The CDR3 loop spans 15 amino acids. From germline, CDR1 is MNHNY and CDR2 SVGAGI (reference sequence). Trimming pared 5 bases from V and 2 bases from J, leaving 13 bases between. The CDR3 nucleotides read TGTGCCAGCAGTACCAGCGATGGGTCCAAAAACATTCAGTACTTC. Translated, it gives CASSTSDGSKNIQYF.

The chain combines TRBV3-1 (or the pseudogene TRBV3-2) with TRBJ2-4, with 8 bases aligning to TRBD2. V was pared by 0 bases and J by 0 bases, with 4 bases of the junction left unmatched. The CDR3 has 17 residues. CDR1 LGHDT and CDR2 YNNKEL come from the germline V gene (reference sequence). Here the CDR3 DNA reads TGTGCCAGCAGCCAAGATAGCGGGACCTTAGCCAAAAACATTCAGTACTTC. It specifies CASSQDSGTLAKNIQYF.

This chain uses TRBV28 with TRBJ2-7, with 7 bases aligning to TRBD1. Germline lookup yields CDR1 MDHEN and CDR2 SYDVKM. V lost 7 bases and J lost 4; bases outside the gene matches: 4. CDR3 size: 12 residues. CDR3 residues: CASKDREYEQYF. The CDR3 DNA follows: TGTGCCAGCAAAGACAGGGAATACGAGCAGTACTTC.

This clone appeared a single time. V usage is TRBV5-1 and J usage is TRBJ2-5, with D perhaps matching TRBD2 (6 bases). Trimming pared 2 bases from V and 4 bases from J, leaving 12 bases between. Germline V CDR1 and CDR2: SGHRS, YFSETQ. The CDR3 spans 14 residues. The CDR3 loop reads CASSLGGGLETQYF. The DNA for the CDR3 is TGCGCCAGCAGCTTAGGTGGGGGGTTAGAGACCCAGTACTTC.

A single count supports this clone. The chain combines TRBV14 with TRBJ1-2; possible D gene TRBD1, 5 bases. The germline V gene has CDR1 SGHDN and CDR2 FVKESK. The germline V and J ends were trimmed by 0 bases and 0 bases, with 14 bases remaining between them. This CDR3 spans 17 amino acids. The CDR3 nucleotides read TGTGCCAGCAGCCAAGATCATAACAGGTCGACTAACTATGGCTACACCTTC. It yields the protein CASSQDHNRSTNYGYTF.

This rearrangement joins TRBV11-3 to TRBJ2-1; 8 bases align to TRBD2. J lost 6 bases, V lost 5 bases, and 9 bases had no gene match. The germline gives CDR1 SGHNT, CDR2 YENEEA. The CDR3 runs 15 residues. CDR3 sequence (DNA): TGTGCCAGCAGCCAAAGGACTAGCCATGGCAATGAGCAGTTCTTC. Protein sequence: CASSQRTSHGNEQFF. The whole variable domain, remainder taken from reference TRBV11-3 and TRBJ2-1, is EAGVVQSPRYKIIEKKQPVAFWCNPISGHNTLYWYLQNLGQGPELLIRYENEEAVDDSQLPKDRFSAERLKGVDSTLKIQPAELGDSAVYLCASSQRTSHGNEQFFGPGTRLTVL.